These 23 T cell receptor beta chains share one sample of origin, sequenced in a study of blood T cell repertoires in COVID-19 (dated by TCRdb to the early 2020s). The method was the immunoSEQ multiplex PCR assay. TCRdb carries this immuneACCESS record with in-frame sequences only. Its versions omit some clonotypes, under half of them owing to an unresolved V gene in the studies checked, with the rest unexplained. Across this sample there are approximately 200,000 clones, with around nine tenths seen only once. The ten top clones hold about 2.5% of the sample. Sequenced: peripheral blood. The origin of the receptors is a woman aged 55-75 years with acute or convalescent COVID-19.

This chain uses TRBV7-9 with TRBJ2-7; unclear D gene. The CDR3 contains 12 residues. The V gene's germline CDR1 is SEHNR and CDR2 FQNEAQ (reference sequence). V was shortened by 4 bases and J by 4 bases, with 8 bases between the two germline ends. CDR3 region: CASSSSAYEQYF. CDR3 DNA: TGTGCCAGCAGCTCAAGCGCTTACGAGCAGTACTTC.

This chain uses TRBV11-3 with TRBJ2-5, with D perhaps matching TRBD1 (6 bases). The CDR3 is 13 residues long. V was clipped by 4 bases and J by 5 bases, with 11 bases between them. Per the germline V gene, CDR1 is SGHNT and CDR2 is YENEEA. CDR3 loop: CASSSQGAETQYF. The CDR3 DNA reads as TGTGCCAGCAGCTCACAGGGAGCTGAGACCCAGTACTTC.

V gene TRBV14 combines with J gene TRBJ1-1, with 8 nucleotides matching TRBD1. The CDR3 runs to 15 residues. J lost 5 bases, V lost 1 base, and 6 bases had no gene match. The germline V gene encodes CDR1 SGHDN and CDR2 FVKESK. The DNA of the CDR3 is TGTGCCAGCAGCCAAGCTTGGGACAGGTGGACTGAAGCTTTCTTT. Translated, it gives CASSQAWDRWTEAFF. Drawing the rest from reference TRBV14 and TRBJ1-1, the complete variable domain is EAGVTQFPSHSVIEKGQTVTLRCDPISGHDNLYWYRRVMGKEIKFLLHFVKESKQDESGMPNNRFLAERTGGTYSTLKVQPAELEDSGVYFCASSQAWDRWTEAFFGQGTRLTVV.

The chain combines TRBV6-5 with TRBJ1-2, with D perhaps matching TRBD1 (6 bases). This CDR3 comprises 14 residues. Trimming stripped 6 bases from V and 6 bases from J, with 17 bases between. Germline CDR1 MNHEY, CDR2 SVGAGI. In DNA, the CDR3 is TGTGCCAGCAGACCCCCGGGACAAATGGATGGCTACACCTTC. Translated, it gives CASRPPGQMDGYTF.

V usage is TRBV4-2 and J usage is TRBJ2-2; 10 bases match TRBD2. Trimming removed 0 bases from V and 0 bases from J; junction bases left unmatched: 4. The CDR3 contains 18 residues. The germline V gene has CDR1 LGHNA and CDR2 YNFKEQ. CDR3 residues: CASSQDASGSTNTGELFF. The CDR3 DNA follows: TGTGCCAGCAGCCAAGACGCTAGCGGGAGTACGAACACCGGGGAGCTGTTTTTT.

The chain carries TRBV11-3 and TRBJ2-2; 14 bases map to TRBD2. The V and J ends lost 6 bases and 6 bases, in that order; junction bases with no gene match: 6. The germline CDR1 and CDR2 sequences are SGHNT and YENEEA. The CDR3 is 16 residues long. This CDR3 reads CASSRGTSGSSGELFF. For the CDR3, the DNA is TGTGCCAGCAGTCGTGGGACTAGCGGGAGTTCCGGGGAGCTGTTTTTT.

The J gene is TRBJ2-1, the V gene TRBV9, with 9 positions matching TRBD2. J lost 8 bases, V lost 0 bases, and 9 bases had no gene match. CDR1 is SGDLS, CDR2 YYNGEE, per germline. The length of the CDR3 is 16 residues. In DNA, the CDR3 is TGTGCCAGCAGCGTAGGAGGGCGGGGGGGCCTCGATGAGCAGTTCTTC. The encoded protein is CASSVGGRGGLDEQFF.

The V and J genes are TRBV3-1 (or the pseudogene TRBV3-2) and TRBJ2-3, with no clear D. Trimming took off 1 base at V and 4 bases at J, with 6 bases between the two ends. Germline CDR1 LGHDT, CDR2 YNNKEL (reference sequence). The CDR3 length is 13 residues. CDR3: CASSQVGADTQYF. As DNA, the CDR3 is TGTGCCAGCAGCCAAGTTGGAGCAGATACGCAGTATTTT.

The V gene is TRBV6-4, the J gene TRBJ1-2; 8 nucleotides agree with TRBD1. This CDR3 has 18 amino acids. Germline CDR1 reads MRHNA; CDR2 reads SNTAGT. After removal of 3 bases from V and 4 bases from J, the junction contained 16 bases not matched to a gene. CDR3 in DNA: TGTGCCAGCAGTGATCCGTCCCGGGACAGGTCGGATATCTATGGCTACACCTTC. Its translation: CASSDPSRDRSDIYGYTF.

The V call is TRBV5-5, the J call TRBJ1-2; no reliable D call. The CDR3 has 16 amino acids. The V end was cut by 4 bases, the J end by 0 bases, with 16 bases between. Germline CDR1 and CDR2: SGHKS and YYEKEE (reference sequence). The CDR3, as DNA: TGTGCCAGCAGCCCCAATGCGGGCTTAGCTAACTATGGCTACACCTTC. Translation: CASSPNAGLANYGYTF.

The chain carries TRBV14 and TRBJ2-3, with 8 nucleotides matching TRBD2. CDR1 is SGHDN and CDR2 is FVKESK in the germline V gene. With 4 bases clipped from V and 10 bases from J, the junction kept 10 bases outside the gene matches. The length of the CDR3 is 14 residues. In DNA, the CDR3 is TGTGCCAGCAGCCGCATGGCGGTTAGCGGGGCGCAGTATTTT. It is translated as CASSRMAVSGAQYF.

The genes are TRBV29-1 and TRBJ2-3; D unclear. Germline loops: CDR1 SQVTM, CDR2 ANQGSEA. V was clipped by 4 bases and J by 2 bases, with 16 bases between them. The CDR3 sequence is 15 residues long. CDR3 DNA: TGCAGCGTTGGCGCCGGCACAGTATTCACAGATACGCAGTATTTT. Protein sequence: CSVGAGTVFTDTQYF.

The chain employs TRBV11-2 and TRBJ1-1; 7 bases line up with TRBD1. Germline CDR1 is SGHAT and CDR2 is FQNNGV. Unmatched junction bases numbered 12, after V lost 7 bases and J lost 4 bases. The CDR3 is 15 residues long. CDR3 sequence (DNA): TGTGCCAGCAACAACAGGGGTAAATCGCTCACTGAAGCTTTCTTT. Its translation: CASNNRGKSLTEAFF. The entire variable domain, with the rest obtained from reference TRBV11-2 and TRBJ1-1, is as follows: EAGVAQSPRYKIIEKRQSVAFWCNPISGHATLYWYQQILGQGPKLLIQFQNNGVVDDSQLPKDRFSAERLKGVDSTLKIQPAKLEDSAVYLCASNNRGKSLTEAFFGQGTRLTVV.

The chain carries TRBV6-5 and TRBJ2-7; 7 nucleotides line up with TRBD1. Per the germline V gene, CDR1 is MNHEY and CDR2 is SVGAGI. With 2 bases clipped from V and 5 bases from J, the junction kept 6 bases outside the gene matches. The CDR3 loop spans 14 amino acids. The DNA of the CDR3 is TGTGCCAGCAGTTACCTAACAGGGGCCAACGAGCAGTACTTC. Its protein product is CASSYLTGANEQYF.

The rearrangement joins TRBV6-5 to TRBJ1-3, with 7 bases matching TRBD1. CDR3 length: 15 residues. The germline V gene has CDR1 MNHEY and CDR2 SVGAGI. The J segment lost 0 bases and the V segment lost 5 bases, leaving 4 bases of the junction unmatched. CDR3 sequence: CASSNPGGSGNTIYF. CDR3 sequence (DNA): TGTGCCAGCAGTAATCCAGGGGGCTCTGGAAACACCATATATTTT.

The rearrangement uses TRBV30 and TRBJ1-1; tentatively, D is TRBD1 (5 bases). CDR1 is GTSNPN and CDR2 is SVGIG in the germline V gene (reference sequence). The CDR3 covers 11 residues. The V end was cut by 2 bases, the J end by 4 bases, with 5 bases between. CDR3 in DNA: TGTGCCTGGAGTAGGGGCACTGAAGCTTTCTTT. This gives the protein CAWSRGTEAFF.

The chain recombines TRBV7-3 with TRBJ1-5; D uncertain. Trimming took off 3 bases at V and 1 base at J, with 10 bases between the two ends. Germline CDR1 reads SGHTA; CDR2 reads FQGTGA. This CDR3 is built from 15 residues. CDR3 bases: TGTGCCAGCAGCTTCTATAAGCTAAGCAATCAGCCCCAGCATTTT. This gives the protein CASSFYKLSNQPQHF.

This clone was seen just once. The rearrangement links TRBV18 to TRBJ2-5; D might be TRBD1 (5 bases). With 6 bases removed from V and 0 bases from J, the gap between germline ends came to 11 bases. Germline CDR1 and CDR2: KGHSH and LQKENI. CDR3 length: 14 residues. The chain's CDR3 is CASSPKGYQETQYF. CDR3 bases: TGTGCCAGCTCGCCAAAGGGGTACCAAGAGACCCAGTACTTC.

This clone was counted at least ten times. The gene calls are TRBV2 and TRBJ1-3, with a possible D match to TRBD1 (5 bases). The CDR3 runs to 14 residues. Between the trimmed V and J ends, which lost 2 bases and 2 bases, there was a span of 7 bases. Germline V gene sequence: CDR1 SNHLY, CDR2 FYNNEI. The chain's CDR3 is CASSEPRAGNTIYF. CDR3 nucleotides: TGTGCCAGCAGTGAACCCAGGGCTGGAAACACCATATATTTT.

This clone was observed a single time. Other DNA sequences in this specimen translate into the identical CDR3. The CDR3 here is CASSRLAGDEQFF. The CDR3 DNA follows: TGTGCCAGCAGCCGGCTAGCTGGGGATGAGCAGTTCTTC. V gene TRBV3-1 (or the pseudogene TRBV3-2) combines with J gene TRBJ2-1, with D tentatively TRBD2 (5 bases). This CDR3 contains 13 residues. V lost 4 bases and J lost 8, with 12 bases in between. Germline-derived CDR1 and CDR2 are LGHDT and YNNKEL (reference sequence).

This clone appeared a few times. The chain couples TRBV11-3 to TRBJ1-1; D is uncertain. The CDR3 totals 14 residues. Looked up from germline, CDR1 is SGHNT and CDR2 is YENEEA. Trimming cost V 5 bases and J 5 bases, with 15 bases left between them. CDR3 DNA: TGTGCCAGCAGCGGCGGGTCTCTCGGGACTGAAGCTTTCTTT. Translated: CASSGGSLGTEAFF.

V is TRBV7-2 and J is TRBJ1-4, with TRBD1 matching over 9 bases. Germline-derived CDR1 and CDR2 are SGHTA and FQGNSA. This CDR3 is built from 15 residues. V gave up 5 bases and J gave up 8 bases; unmatched junction bases: 9. The CDR3 protein is CASSARQGVREKLFF. CDR3 bases: TGTGCCAGCAGCGCCCGACAGGGGGTGAGGGAAAAACTGTTTTTT.

The V and J genes are TRBV2 and TRBJ1-6; 9 bases are a match to TRBD1. There are 15 residues in the CDR3. The germline gives CDR1 SNHLY, CDR2 FYNNEI. With 6 bases clipped from V and 5 bases from J, the junction kept 5 bases outside the gene matches. The CDR3 sequence: CASSDDRGDNSPLHF. The CDR3 region has the DNA TGTGCCAGCAGCGATGACAGGGGGGATAATTCACCCCTCCACTTT.